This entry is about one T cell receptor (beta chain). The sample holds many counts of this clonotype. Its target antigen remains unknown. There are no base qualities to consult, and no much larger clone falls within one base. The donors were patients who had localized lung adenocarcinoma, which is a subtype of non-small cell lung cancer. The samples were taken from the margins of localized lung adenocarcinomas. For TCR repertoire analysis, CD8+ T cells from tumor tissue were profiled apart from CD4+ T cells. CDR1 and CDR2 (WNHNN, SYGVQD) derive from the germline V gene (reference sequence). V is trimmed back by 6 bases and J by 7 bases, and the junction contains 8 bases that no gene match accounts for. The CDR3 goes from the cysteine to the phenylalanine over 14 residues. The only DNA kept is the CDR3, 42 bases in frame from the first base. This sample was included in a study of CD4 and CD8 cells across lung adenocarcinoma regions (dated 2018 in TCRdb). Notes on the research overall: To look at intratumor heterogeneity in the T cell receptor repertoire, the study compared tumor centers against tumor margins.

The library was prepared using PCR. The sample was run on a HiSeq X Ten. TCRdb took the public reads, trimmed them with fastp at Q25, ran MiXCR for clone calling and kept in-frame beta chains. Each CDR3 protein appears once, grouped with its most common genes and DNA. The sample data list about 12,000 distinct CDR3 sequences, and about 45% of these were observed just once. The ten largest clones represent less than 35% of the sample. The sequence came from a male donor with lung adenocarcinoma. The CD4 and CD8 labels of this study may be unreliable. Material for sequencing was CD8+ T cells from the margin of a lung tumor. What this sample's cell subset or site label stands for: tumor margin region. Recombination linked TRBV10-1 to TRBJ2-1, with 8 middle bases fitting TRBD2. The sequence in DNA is TGCGCCAGCAGGGCGGGGGGACCTACTAATGAGCAGTTCTTC. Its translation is CASRAGGPTNEQFF.